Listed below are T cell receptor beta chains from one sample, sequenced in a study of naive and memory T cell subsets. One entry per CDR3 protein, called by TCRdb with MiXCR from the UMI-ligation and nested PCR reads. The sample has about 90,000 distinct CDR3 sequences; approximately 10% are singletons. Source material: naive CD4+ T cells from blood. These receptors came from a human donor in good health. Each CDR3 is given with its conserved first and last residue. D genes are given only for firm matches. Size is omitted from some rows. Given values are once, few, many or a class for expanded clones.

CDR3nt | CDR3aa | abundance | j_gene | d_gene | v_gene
TGTGCCAGCAGCTTAACCGGGCCCACAGATACGCAGTATTTT | CASSLTGPTDTQYF | . | TRBJ2-3 | . | TRBV7-3
TGTGCCAGCAGTGAATGGGGGGATCAGCCCCAGCATTTT | CASSEWGDQPQHF | few | TRBJ1-5 | . | TRBV25-1
TGTGCCAGCAGTTACTCTGGTGAGCAGTTCTTC | CASSYSGEQFF | . | TRBJ2-1 | . | TRBV6-5
TGCAGTGCCGGAATGAACGGGGGTAGCTATGGCTACACCTTC | CSAGMNGGSYGYTF | few | TRBJ1-2 | . | TRBV20-1
TGTGCCGCCTCCGGGCAGGGTGCCTACGAGCAGTACTTC | CAASGQGAYEQYF | few | TRBJ2-7 | . | TRBV7-9
TGCAGTGGAGGCAGGGTAGTTGGCTCCTATAATTCACCCCTCCACTTT | CSGGRVVGSYNSPLHF | many | TRBJ1-6 | . | TRBV20-1
TGTGCCAGCAGCTTAGCCCCGACTAGTGGTACGCAGTATTTT | CASSLAPTSGTQYF | . | TRBJ2-3 | . | TRBV7-9
TGTGCCAGCAGGGAGGTAGGGAAGAGAGATACGCAGTATTTT | CASREVGKRDTQYF | few | TRBJ2-3 | . | TRBV12-3/TRBV12-4
TGCAGTGCTAACAGGAACACTGAAGCTTTCTTT | CSANRNTEAFF | . | TRBJ1-1 | . | TRBV20-1
TGTGCCAGTACCCGCCAAGGCGGATTTAACTATGGCTACACCTTC | CASTRQGGFNYGYTF | . | TRBJ1-2 | . | TRBV19
TGTGCCACCAGCAGAGAGATATCCTTCACAGATACGCAGTATTTT | CATSREISFTDTQYF | . | TRBJ2-3 | . | TRBV15
TGTGCCACCAGCAGAGATACCGGGGAAGAGACCCAGTACTTC | CATSRDTGEETQYF | many | TRBJ2-5 | . | TRBV15
TGTGCCAGTAGTACCGGGGACACCTACTCCTACGAGCAGTACTTC | CASSTGDTYSYEQYF | . | TRBJ2-7 | . | TRBV19
TGTGCCACCAGCCCGCGGGGGTTTTCATCCTACAATGAGCAGTTCTTC | CATSPRGFSSYNEQFF | few | TRBJ2-1 | TRBD2 | TRBV24-1
TGTGCCAGCAGCTTAGAAGGGGGGAAGAACACCTTC | CASSLEGGKNTF | . | TRBJ1-2 | . | TRBV11-2
TGTGCCAGCAGCCCCCGGGACAGGGGCCCTGAGCAGTTCTTC | CASSPRDRGPEQFF | few | TRBJ2-1 | TRBD1 | TRBV7-2
TGTGCCAGCTCACCGCAGCTGAACACTGAAGCTTTCTTT | CASSPQLNTEAFF | few | TRBJ1-1 | . | TRBV18
TGTGCCAGCCTCCGACAGGGTTTCAATGAGCAGTTCTTC | CASLRQGFNEQFF | few | TRBJ2-1 | TRBD1 | TRBV5-5
TGTGCCAGCAGCTTAAGGTGGGACAGGGTGAACACTGAAGCTTTCTTT | CASSLRWDRVNTEAFF | . | TRBJ1-1 | TRBD1 | TRBV7-3
TGTGCCAGCAGCAGACAGGGAGAAATTCAGTACTTC | CASSRQGEIQYF | many | TRBJ2-4 | TRBD1 | TRBV13
TGTGCCAGCAGTCATCTTTCGGGCGGGATTCAGACCCAGTACTTC | CASSHLSGGIQTQYF | many | TRBJ2-5 | . | TRBV6-1
TGTGCCAGCAGCAACCGTCGACAGGGCGGAGAGACCCAGTACTTC | CASSNRRQGGETQYF | many | TRBJ2-5 | TRBD1 | TRBV7-2
TGCGCCAGCAGCGATAATCTCGATACGCAGTATTTT | CASSDNLDTQYF | few | TRBJ2-3 | . | TRBV5-1
TGTGCCAGCAGCTTAGACAAGTGGGTGCAGTACTTC | CASSLDKWVQYF | few | TRBJ2-7 | . | TRBV7-9
TGTGCCAGTACCCCCTGGACTAGCGGGGGGCCCCACCTCCAAGAGACCCAGTACTTC | CASTPWTSGGPHLQETQYF | many | TRBJ2-5 | TRBD2 | TRBV2
TGCAGTGCTAGAACCTACGACAGGGGGGAATATTCACCCCTCCACTTT | CSARTYDRGEYSPLHF | many | TRBJ1-6 | TRBD1 | TRBV20-1
TGCGCCAGCAGTCGGGAGAGCACAGATACGCAGTATTTT | CASSRESTDTQYF | . | TRBJ2-3 | . | TRBV5-1
TGCAGCGTTGAGGGGACTTGGAACACCGGGGAGCTGTTTTTT | CSVEGTWNTGELFF | few | TRBJ2-2 | . | TRBV29-1
TGTGCCAGCAGCAGACCGGGACTAGCGCTTTACGAGCAGTACTTC | CASSRPGLALYEQYF | few | TRBJ2-7 | . | TRBV21-1
TGTGCCAGCATCCAGGGGTCCGATACGCAGTATTTT | CASIQGSDTQYF | many | TRBJ2-3 | . | TRBV7-9
TGTGCCAGCTCACCACGAGAAGGTGAAGCTTTCTTT | CASSPREGEAFF | . | TRBJ1-1 | . | TRBV18
TGTGCCAGCAGTTGGGGGGACAGGGGAAGACAGCCCCAGCATTTT | CASSWGDRGRQPQHF | . | TRBJ1-5 | TRBD1 | TRBV12-3/TRBV12-4
TGTGCCAGTAGTCACCTCGGGCCGGGAAGCACAGATACGCAGTATTTT | CASSHLGPGSTDTQYF | many | TRBJ2-3 | . | TRBV19
TGCAGTGCTACGGGACTAGCGGGAGGTTTAGAGACCCAGTACTTC | CSATGLAGGLETQYF | many | TRBJ2-5 | TRBD2 | TRBV20-1
TGCAGTGCTGCCCCATCCGGGGGGATGGGCTGGAATGAGCAGTTCTTC | CSAAPSGGMGWNEQFF | few | TRBJ2-1 | TRBD2 | TRBV20-1
TGTGCCACCCAGGGACAATGGAGCCCGGGCTCCTATAATTCACCCCTCCACTTT | CATQGQWSPGSYNSPLHF | . | TRBJ1-6 | . | TRBV19
TGTGCCAGCAGTGAAGGGGACTATGGCTACACCTTC | CASSEGDYGYTF | . | TRBJ1-2 | . | TRBV2
TGTGCCAGCAGCTTAAGCGGGAGTCCTAGGGGCGGGGAGCTGTTTTTT | CASSLSGSPRGGELFF | . | TRBJ2-2 | TRBD2 | TRBV7-2
TGTGCCAGCAGCGTAGGGGGCAGGGGTTCCTACAATGAGCAGTTCTTC | CASSVGGRGSYNEQFF | few | TRBJ2-1 | . | TRBV9
TGTGCCGGGGGATCTAGGACAGATACGCAGTATTTT | CAGGSRTDTQYF | many | TRBJ2-3 | . | TRBV28
TGTGCCAGCAGTTCCCGGCGGACTAGCGTATACGAGCAGTACTTC | CASSSRRTSVYEQYF | few | TRBJ2-7 | TRBD2 | TRBV6-2/TRBV6-3
TGCAGTGCTAGATTTCATCGGGACAGAGATCATCAGCCCCAGCATTTT | CSARFHRDRDHQPQHF | few | TRBJ1-5 | TRBD1 | TRBV20-1
TGCAGCGTGGGGACTAGCGATTGGTGGGAGCAGTTCTTC | CSVGTSDWWEQFF | many | TRBJ2-1 | TRBD2 | TRBV29-1
TGTGCCAGCAGCCAAAAGTCGGGCCCGGCGGAGCAGTACTTC | CASSQKSGPAEQYF | . | TRBJ2-7 | . | TRBV7-9
TGTGCCAGCAGCTTAAACGTCCCGGCCTTTGACTCCTACAATGAGCAGTTCTTC | CASSLNVPAFDSYNEQFF | . | TRBJ2-1 | . | TRBV7-2
TGCGCCAGCAGCCAAGGACAGGGGATGAACACTGAAGCTTTCTTT | CASSQGQGMNTEAFF | few | TRBJ1-1 | TRBD1 | TRBV5-1
TGCAGTGCTAGAGCCCGGGACAGGGGGCACGAGCAGTACTTC | CSARARDRGHEQYF | . | TRBJ2-7 | TRBD1 | TRBV20-1
TGTGCCAGCCTCAACCAGGGGTTGACCGAGCAGTACTTC | CASLNQGLTEQYF | many | TRBJ2-7 | . | TRBV5-5
TGTGCCAGCAGCCATTACACAGATACGCAGTATTTT | CASSHYTDTQYF | many | TRBJ2-3 | . | TRBV7-2
TGTGCCAGCAGTGAGGGACTAGCGGGGAGCACAGATACGCAGTATTTT | CASSEGLAGSTDTQYF | . | TRBJ2-3 | TRBD2 | TRBV27
TGTGCCAGCAGTTACCCCAATTGGGGTGGCACAGATACGCAGTATTTT | CASSYPNWGGTDTQYF | few | TRBJ2-3 | . | TRBV6-6
TGCAGCGTTGCCGGGAGGGCCACTTTCGAGCAGTACTTC | CSVAGRATFEQYF | . | TRBJ2-7 | TRBD2 | TRBV29-1
TGTGCCAGCAGTTTGCGGGACATCAACACAGATACGCAGTATTTT | CASSLRDINTDTQYF | many | TRBJ2-3 | . | TRBV12-3/TRBV12-4
TGTGCCAGCAGTACCCGCGGGGATAGCTCCTACAATGAGCAGTTCTTC | CASSTRGDSSYNEQFF | few | TRBJ2-1 | . | TRBV12-3/TRBV12-4
TGTGCCAGCAGTTCGTCGAGTACCGGGGAGCTGTTTTTT | CASSSSSTGELFF | . | TRBJ2-2 | . | TRBV27